This TCR beta chain was observed in a study of human T cells and chemical hapten exposure. This clonotype was seen at least ten times. Noted time point: pre-sensitization, week 0. Documented treatment: therapeutic diphenylcyclopropenone sensitization with weekly scalp DPC. Total RNA was extracted from unfractionated whole blood. As processed by the authors: TCRs per sample had a median of approximately 96,000 and ranged from about 23,224 to 750,000. One entry per CDR3 protein results from TCRdb running MiXCR on the RACE reads. TCRdb, rather than the study authors, made the V and J calls. The sample holds tens of thousands of distinct CDR3 sequences, approximately 9.5% seen once. This CDR3 contains 14 residues. Trimming removed 3 bases at V and 5 bases at J, with 10 bases between.

Sequencing used whole blood, obtained in connection with sensitization to the hapten diphenylcyclopropenone (DPC). This TCR came from a young woman with alopecia areata. Some clones in this sample may be carry-over from other donors' samples. This chain links TRBV12-3 or TRBV12-4 with TRBJ2-2; D possibly corresponds to TRBD2 (5 bases). The CDR3 region is CASSFGPGTGELFF. The CDR3 DNA reads TGTGCCAGCAGTTTCGGGCCGGGGACCGGGGAGCTGTTTTTT.